This TCR beta chain emerged from a study of beta chain features in type 1 diabetes. Cells sorted by CD45RO/CCR7/CD25/CD127/CD95/CD27 comprised CD4+ naive, central memory, regulatory and stem cell-like memory cells. Each population that was sorted was more than 98% pure. From germline, CDR1 is SGHTA and CDR2 FQGNSA. V was cut by 0 bases and J by 1 base, with 6 bases left in between. This CDR3 region has 14 residues. Points on this clone: The antigen is undetermined. The sample has other DNA sequences that encode this CDR3 too.

What was sequenced were expressed TCRB transcripts, since all of the isolated RNA had been reverse transcribed. The study sequenced naive, central memory and regulatory T cell samples to an average of about 3.57 million reads. The method was immunoSEQ multiplex PCR; TCRdb's version includes in-frame clones alone and lacks a portion of them. The table has 310,000 or so clones, around 8.5% seen once. Findings of the study overall: TCRB CDR3s from Type 1 diabetes patients were moderately but significantly shorter in all four CD4+ subsets. Naive, central memory and Treg TCRB repertoires appeared more alike in patients than in healthy donors.

The receptor was derived from a man under 40 with type 1 diabetes. Sequenced input: central memory CD4+ T cells from blood. The chain has TRBV7-2 and TRBJ1-1, with D perhaps TRBD1 (5 bases). As DNA, the CDR3 is TGTGCCAGCAGCTTAGCGGGGGAGAACACTGAAGCTTTCTTT. It translates to CASSLAGENTEAFF.